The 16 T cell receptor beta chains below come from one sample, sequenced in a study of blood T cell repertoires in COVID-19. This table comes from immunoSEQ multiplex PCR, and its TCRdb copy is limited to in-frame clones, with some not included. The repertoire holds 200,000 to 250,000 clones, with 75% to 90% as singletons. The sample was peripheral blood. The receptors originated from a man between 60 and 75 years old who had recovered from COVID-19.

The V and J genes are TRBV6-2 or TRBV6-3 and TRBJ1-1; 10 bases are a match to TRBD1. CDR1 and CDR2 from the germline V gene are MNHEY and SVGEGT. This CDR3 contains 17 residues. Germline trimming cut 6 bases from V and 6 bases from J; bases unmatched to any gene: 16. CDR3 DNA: TGTGCCAGCAGCGTAGGGACAGGGGTTAGTGGGATCCCTGAAGCTTTCTTT. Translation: CASSVGTGVSGIPEAFF.

CDR3 sequence reads: CASSPRDFTDTQYF. The CDR3 DNA reads TGTGCCAGCAGCCCCCGGGACTTCACAGATACGCAGTATTTT. The chain has TRBV7-9 and TRBJ2-3, with D perhaps TRBD2 (6 bases). CDR1 and CDR2 from the germline V gene are SEHNR and FQNEAQ (reference sequence). V lost 5 bases to trimming and J lost 2 bases, with 11 bases between them. The CDR3 totals 14 residues.

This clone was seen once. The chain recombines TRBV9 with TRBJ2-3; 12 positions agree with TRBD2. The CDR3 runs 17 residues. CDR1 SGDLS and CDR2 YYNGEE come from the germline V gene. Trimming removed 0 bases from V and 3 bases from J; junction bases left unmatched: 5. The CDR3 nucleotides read TGTGCCAGCAGCGTAGGGTCTAGCGGGGGGGCGACAGATACGCAGTATTTT. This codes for CASSVGSSGGATDTQYF.

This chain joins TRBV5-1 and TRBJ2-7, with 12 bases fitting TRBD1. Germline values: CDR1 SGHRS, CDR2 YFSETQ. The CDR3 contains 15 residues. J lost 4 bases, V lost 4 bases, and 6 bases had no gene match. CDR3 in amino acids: CASSPGTGGLYEQYF. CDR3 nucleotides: TGCGCCAGCAGCCCCGGGACAGGGGGCTTGTACGAGCAGTACTTC.

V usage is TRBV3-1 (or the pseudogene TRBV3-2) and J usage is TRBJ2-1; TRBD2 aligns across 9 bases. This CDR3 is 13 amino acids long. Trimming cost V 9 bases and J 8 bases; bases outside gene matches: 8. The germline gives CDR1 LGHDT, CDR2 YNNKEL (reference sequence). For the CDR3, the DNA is TGTGCCAGACTTGCGGGAGGGATGGATGAGCAGTTCTTC. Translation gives CARLAGGMDEQFF.

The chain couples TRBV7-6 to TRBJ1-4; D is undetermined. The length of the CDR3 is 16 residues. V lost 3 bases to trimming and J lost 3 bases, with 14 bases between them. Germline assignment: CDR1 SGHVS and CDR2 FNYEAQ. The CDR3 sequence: CASSFEGGEANEKLFF. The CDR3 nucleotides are TGTGCCAGCAGCTTTGAGGGAGGCGAAGCTAATGAAAAACTGTTTTTT.

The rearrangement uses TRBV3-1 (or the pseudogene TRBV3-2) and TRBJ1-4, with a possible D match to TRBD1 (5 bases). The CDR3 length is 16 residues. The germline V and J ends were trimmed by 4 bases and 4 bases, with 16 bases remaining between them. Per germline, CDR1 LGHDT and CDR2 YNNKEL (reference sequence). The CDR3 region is CASSPGGGALNEKLFF. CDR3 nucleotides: TGTGCCAGCAGCCCCGGAGGAGGGGCCCTTAATGAAAAACTGTTTTTT.

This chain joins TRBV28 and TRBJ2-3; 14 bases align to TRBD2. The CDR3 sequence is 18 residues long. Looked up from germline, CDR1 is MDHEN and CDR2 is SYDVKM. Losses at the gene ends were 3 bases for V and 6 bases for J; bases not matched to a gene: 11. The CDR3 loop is CASSLRLAGGSGRDTQYF. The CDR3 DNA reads TGTGCCAGCAGTTTGCGACTAGCGGGAGGGTCAGGAAGGGATACGCAGTATTTT. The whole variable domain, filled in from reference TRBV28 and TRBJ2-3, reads DVKVTQSSRYLVKRTGEKVFLECVQDMDHENMFWYRQDPGLGLRLIYFSYDVKMKEKGDIPEGYSVSREKKERFSLILESASTNQTSMYLCASSLRLAGGSGRDTQYFGPGTRLTVL.

The CDR3 nucleotides are TGTGCCAGCTCCAGGGGGGTCTACGAAAAACTGTTTTTT. Protein sequence: CASSRGVYEKLFF. The J gene is TRBJ1-4, the V gene TRBV28, with 7 bases fitting TRBD1. The V and J ends lost 8 bases and 8 bases, in that order; junction bases with no gene match: 8. Germline loops: CDR1 MDHEN, CDR2 SYDVKM. CDR3 length equals 13 residues.

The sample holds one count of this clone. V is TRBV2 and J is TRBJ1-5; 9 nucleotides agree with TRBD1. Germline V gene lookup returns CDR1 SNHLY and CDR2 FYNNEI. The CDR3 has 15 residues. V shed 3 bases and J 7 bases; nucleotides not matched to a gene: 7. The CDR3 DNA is TGTGCCAGCAGTGAGTGGGACAGGGAGAAGCAGCCCCAGCATTTT. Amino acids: CASSEWDREKQPQHF.

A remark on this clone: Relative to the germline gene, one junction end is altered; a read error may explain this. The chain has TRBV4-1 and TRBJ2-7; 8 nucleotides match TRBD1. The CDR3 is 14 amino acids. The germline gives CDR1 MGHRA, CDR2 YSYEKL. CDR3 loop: CASSQDGWTGPHHF. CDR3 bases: TGCGCCAGCAGCCAAGATGGGTGGACAGGGCCCCACCACTTC.

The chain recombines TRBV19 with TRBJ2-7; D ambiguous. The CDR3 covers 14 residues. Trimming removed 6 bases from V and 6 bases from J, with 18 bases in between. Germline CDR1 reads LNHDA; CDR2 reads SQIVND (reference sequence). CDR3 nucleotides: TGTGCCAGTAGGCCCGACTTAAGAACGGGCGAGCAGTACTTC. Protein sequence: CASRPDLRTGEQYF. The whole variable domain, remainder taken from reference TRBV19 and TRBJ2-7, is DGGITQSPKYLFRKEGQNVTLSCEQNLNHDAMYWYRQDPGQGLRLIYYSQIVNDFQKGDIAEGYSVSREKKESFPLTVTSAQKNPTAFYLCASRPDLRTGEQYFGPGTRLTVT.

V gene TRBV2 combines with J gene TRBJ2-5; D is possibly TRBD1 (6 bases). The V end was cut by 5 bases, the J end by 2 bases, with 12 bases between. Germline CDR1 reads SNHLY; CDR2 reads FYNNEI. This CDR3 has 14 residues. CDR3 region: CASSTGRGQETQYF. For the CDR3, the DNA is TGTGCCAGCAGTACAGGCAGGGGACAAGAGACCCAGTACTTC.

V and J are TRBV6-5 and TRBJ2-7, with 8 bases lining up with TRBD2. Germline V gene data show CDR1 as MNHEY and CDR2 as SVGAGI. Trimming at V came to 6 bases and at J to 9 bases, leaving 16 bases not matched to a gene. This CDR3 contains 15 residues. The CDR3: CASRGAGLGNDGQYF. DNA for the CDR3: TGTGCCAGCAGAGGAGCGGGACTAGGAAACGATGGGCAGTACTTC.

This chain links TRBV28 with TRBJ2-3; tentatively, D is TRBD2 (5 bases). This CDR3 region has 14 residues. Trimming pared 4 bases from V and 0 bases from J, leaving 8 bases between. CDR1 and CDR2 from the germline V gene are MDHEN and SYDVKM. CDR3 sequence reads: CASSSPGSTDTQYF. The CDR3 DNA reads TGTGCCAGCAGTTCTCCGGGAAGCACAGATACGCAGTATTTT.

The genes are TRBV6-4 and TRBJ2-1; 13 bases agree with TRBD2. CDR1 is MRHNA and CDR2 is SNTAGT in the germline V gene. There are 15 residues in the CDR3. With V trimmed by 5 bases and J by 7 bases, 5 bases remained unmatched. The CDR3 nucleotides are TGTGCCAGCAGTCGTACTAGCGGGAGGGGGAATGAGCAGTTCTTC. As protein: CASSRTSGRGNEQFF.